A selection of T cell receptor beta chains follows, all from one sample in a study of early T cells in non-severe SARS-CoV-2 infection. TCRdb recomputed calls from the 5' RACE reads with MiXCR, one row per CDR3 protein. Among about 72,000 distinct CDR3 sequences listed, around 10% were seen once. Sequenced material: whole blood, taken at baseline. The receptor set was obtained from an adult who was a healthcare worker with PCR-confirmed SARS-CoV-2 infection or an uninfected control (not recorded which). Both conserved end residues are part of each CDR3. D genes are given only for firm matches. Size is stated for part of the rows, as once, few or many counts, or as a class when the clone is expanded.

v_call	j_call	clone_size	d_call	cdr3_nt	cdr3_aa
TRBV5-1	TRBJ2-7	many	TRBD1	TGCGCCAGCAGCTTGGAGGCAGGGGGCGATTTAGGGCAGTACTTC	CASSLEAGGDLGQYF
TRBV5-1	TRBJ2-5	many	-	TGCGCCAGCAGCTCTCCAGGGAAAGAGACCCAGTACTTC	CASSSPGKETQYF
TRBV6-6	TRBJ1-1	-	-	TGTGCCAGCATCCCTTTTGACAGGTCGAACACTGAAGCTTTCTTT	CASIPFDRSNTEAFF
TRBV14	TRBJ1-3	-	-	TGTGCCAGCAGCCATAGTGGGGCTGGAAACACCATATATTTT	CASSHSGAGNTIYF
TRBV14	TRBJ2-2	many	-	TGTGCCAGCAGCCACGCAGGGACCGCCGGGGAGCTGTTTTTT	CASSHAGTAGELFF
TRBV6-6	TRBJ1-6	-	-	TGTGCCAGCAGCCCGGAGACAGTTAATTCACCCCTCCACTTT	CASSPETVNSPLHF
TRBV18	TRBJ2-3	few	-	TGTGCCAGCTCACCACCGGGCACAGATACGCAGTATTTT	CASSPPGTDTQYF
TRBV5-5	TRBJ1-1	many	-	TGTGCCAGCAGCTGGACGTTGAACACTGAAGCTTTCTTT	CASSWTLNTEAFF
TRBV6-1	TRBJ1-6	-	-	TGTGCCAGCAGGAGGGAGACGGGATATAATTCACCCCTCCACTTT	CASRRETGYNSPLHF
TRBV5-1	TRBJ2-1	many	TRBD1	TGCGCCAGCAGCTTGGCAGGGGGCTCATTGGAGCAGTTCTTC	CASSLAGGSLEQFF
TRBV19	TRBJ1-6	-	-	TGTGCCAGTAGTGCTGCGGGGGGAAATTCACCCCTCCACTTT	CASSAAGGNSPLHF
TRBV28	TRBJ1-5	-	TRBD1	TGTGCCAGCATCCCCGTGGCAGGGGGGAGTCAGCCCCAGCATTTT	CASIPVAGGSQPQHF
TRBV20-1	TRBJ2-2	many	TRBD2	TGCAGTGCTGCAGCGGGGTGGTCCGGGGAGCTGTTTTTT	CSAAAGWSGELFF
TRBV5-1	TRBJ2-1	few	-	TGCGCCAGCAGCTTGGAGGGGGATGAGCAGTTCTTC	CASSLEGDEQFF
TRBV2	TRBJ1-5	-	-	TGTGCCAGCAGCGTGGGACTTCAGGGCAATCAGCCCCAGCATTTT	CASSVGLQGNQPQHF
TRBV12-3/TRBV12-4	TRBJ1-1	few	-	TGTGCCAGCAGTTCGACAGCGAACACTGAAGCTTTCTTT	CASSSTANTEAFF
TRBV19	TRBJ2-3	many	TRBD1	TGTGCCACCACCACGGTAGGGGACAGGGACACAGATACGCAGTATTTT	CATTTVGDRDTDTQYF
TRBV24-1	TRBJ2-2	few	-	TGTGCCACCAGTGATCCACATCAGGGTACCACCGGGGAGCTGTTTTTT	CATSDPHQGTTGELFF
TRBV29-1	TRBJ1-2	-	TRBD1	TGCAGCGTTGTTATGGGACAGGGGGGCTATGGCTACACCTTC	CSVVMGQGGYGYTF
TRBV10-3	TRBJ1-2	few	TRBD1	TGTGCCATCAGTCCAGACAGGGACTATGGCTACACCTTC	CAISPDRDYGYTF
TRBV3-1	TRBJ1-6	medium-sized	-	TGTGCCAGCAGCCCAATGGGGTATTCACCCCTCCACTTT	CASSPMGYSPLHF
TRBV7-8	TRBJ2-4	many	-	TGTGCCAGCAGCCCATCGACACGGGAAAACATTCAGTACTTC	CASSPSTRENIQYF
TRBV18	TRBJ2-7	-	-	TGTGCCAGCTCACCCCTGGGGGCTGGGTACGAGCAGTACTTC	CASSPLGAGYEQYF
TRBV4-3	TRBJ1-2	few	-	TGCGCCAGCAGCCAAGAAAACAGGGATAACTATGGCTACACCTTC	CASSQENRDNYGYTF
TRBV5-6	TRBJ2-3	few	-	TGTGCCAGCAGCTACCTAGACTCGAGGGCCACTGGCACAGATACGCAGTATTTT	CASSYLDSRATGTDTQYF
TRBV7-2	TRBJ2-7	many	-	TGTGCCAGCAGTTATCAACTCCACTCCTACGAGCAGTACTTC	CASSYQLHSYEQYF
TRBV7-9	TRBJ1-3	-	-	TGTGCCAGCCGCGGCAGCTCTGGAAACACCATATATTTT	CASRGSSGNTIYF
TRBV24-1	TRBJ2-3	few	-	TGTGCCACCAGTGACTCGCAGGGGACAGATACGCAGTATTTT	CATSDSQGTDTQYF
TRBV4-3	TRBJ2-3	many	TRBD2	TGCGCCAGCAGCCAAGATTCTAGGGTAGCGGGGGGACCTGATACGCAGTATTTT	CASSQDSRVAGGPDTQYF
TRBV30	TRBJ2-5	-	-	TGTGCCTGGAGTGCGGCGGGGACCCAGTACTTC	CAWSAAGTQYF
TRBV24-1	TRBJ1-5	-	-	TGTGCCACCGGTGCCGGGGGGTATAGCAATCAGCCCCAGCATTTT	CATGAGGYSNQPQHF
TRBV4-1	TRBJ2-1	few	-	TGCGCCAGCAGCCGCTCCCAGACTAGTGACAATGAGCAGTTCTTC	CASSRSQTSDNEQFF
TRBV2	TRBJ2-5	-	TRBD1	TGTGCCAGCAGCGAGGACAGGGGAAGGGAGACCCAGTACTTC	CASSEDRGRETQYF
TRBV11-2	TRBJ2-3	-	-	TGTGCCAGCAGCCAGAACACAGATACGCAGTATTTT	CASSQNTDTQYF
TRBV2	TRBJ2-4	-	TRBD1	TGTGCCAGCAGAGGGGACAGGGGATCATCGAACATTCAGTACTTC	CASRGDRGSSNIQYF
TRBV20-1	TRBJ1-2	-	-	TGCAGTGCCCTGGAGGGGGACTATGGCTACACCTTC	CSALEGDYGYTF
TRBV7-8	TRBJ1-4	many	-	TGTGCCAGCAGCTCCCGACAGCGAACTAATGAAAAACTGTTTTTT	CASSSRQRTNEKLFF
TRBV6-6	TRBJ1-1	-	-	TGTGCCAGCAGCCCCAGCTTAACTGAAGCTTTCTTT	CASSPSLTEAFF
TRBV28	TRBJ1-5	-	-	TGTGCCAGCAGTTTTCTGGATCAGCCCCAGCATTTT	CASSFLDQPQHF
TRBV7-2	TRBJ2-1	few	TRBD2	TGTGCCAGCAGCTCCTCACTAGCGGGGGTTTACAATGAGCAGTTCTTC	CASSSSLAGVYNEQFF
TRBV6-1	TRBJ1-4	-	-	TGTGCCAGCAGTGCGACCGGGGACACTAATGAAAAACTGTTTTTT	CASSATGDTNEKLFF
TRBV11-2	TRBJ1-6	-	-	TGTGCCAGCAGCCCGAGACCGGACGGGAATTCACCCCTCCACTTT	CASSPRPDGNSPLHF
TRBV30	TRBJ1-2	many	TRBD1	TGTGCCTGGAGTCCGGGACAGGGGGCCTATGGCTACACCTTC	CAWSPGQGAYGYTF
TRBV7-8	TRBJ2-1	many	-	TGTGCCAGCAGCTTCAGCAGGGTCGATGAGCAGTTCTTC	CASSFSRVDEQFF
TRBV24-1	TRBJ1-4	-	-	TGTGCCACCAGTGACCGCCGCGTCGGGGCCGGGAATGAAAAACTGTTTTTT	CATSDRRVGAGNEKLFF
TRBV11-2	TRBJ2-3	-	-	TGTGCCAGCAGCCCGTTAGGCTTACGGACAGATACGCAGTATTTT	CASSPLGLRTDTQYF
TRBV4-2	TRBJ1-2	-	-	TGTGCCAGCAGCCAAGTGGCAGGGGAGGATTATGGCTACACCTTC	CASSQVAGEDYGYTF
TRBV10-3	TRBJ2-3	many	-	TGTGCCATCAGTGAAGTAGGGGGGATCCCAGATACGCAGTATTTT	CAISEVGGIPDTQYF